The sequence of this T cell receptor beta chain was determined in a study of Ad26.COV2.S vaccination and SARS-CoV-2 variants. The repertoire was sequenced with immunoSEQ multiplex PCR; TCRdb's copy has only in-frame clones and lacks some. Of roughly 350,000 clones listed, approximately 86% are singletons. A single count supports this clone. This CDR3 region has 13 residues. V shed 3 bases and J shed 6 bases, with 12 bases lying between them. Germline CDR1 reads SGHTA; CDR2 reads FQGTGA. Treatment meaning: roughly 19 received Ad26.COV2.S at low or high dose, single or two shots; roughly 5 received placebo; per-sample allocation not given. Vaccine and placebo recipients were sampled on day 63 after the first injection.

This specimen consisted of peripheral blood, obtained in a trial of Ad26.COV2.S vaccine versus placebo. This chain joins TRBV7-3 and TRBJ2-7, with a possible D match to TRBD1 (6 bases). This TCR came from a person between 18 and 59 years old who received the Ad26.COV2.S COVID-19 vaccine or a placebo. The CDR3 bases are TGTGCCAGCAGCTTCCAAACAGGGTCCGAGCAGTACTTC. It yields the protein CASSFQTGSEQYF.